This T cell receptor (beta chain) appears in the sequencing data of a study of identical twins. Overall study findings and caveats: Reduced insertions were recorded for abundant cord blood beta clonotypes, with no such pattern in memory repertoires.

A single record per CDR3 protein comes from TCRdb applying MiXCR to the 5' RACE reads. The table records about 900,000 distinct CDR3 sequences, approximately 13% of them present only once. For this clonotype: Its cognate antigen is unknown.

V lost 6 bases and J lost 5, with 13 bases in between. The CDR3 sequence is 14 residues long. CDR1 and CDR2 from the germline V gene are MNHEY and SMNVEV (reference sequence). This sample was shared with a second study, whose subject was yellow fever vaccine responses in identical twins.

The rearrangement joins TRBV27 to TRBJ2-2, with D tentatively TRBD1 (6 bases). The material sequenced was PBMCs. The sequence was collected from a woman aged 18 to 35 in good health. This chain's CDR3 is CASSRAGETGELFF. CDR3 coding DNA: TGTGCCAGCAGCCGGGCAGGGGAAACCGGGGAGCTGTTTTTT.